The clone carrying this T cell receptor beta chain was detected only a few times. The record originates from a study of CD8+ T cells in alopecia areata. Reverse transcribed after extraction, RNA yielded cDNA as the sequencing template. Clones were read by immunoSEQ multiplex PCR, and TCRdb kept only the in-frame ones, dropping some. The table lists 69,000 or so clones, approximately 64% of them singletons. Losses at the gene ends were 0 bases for V and 0 bases for J; bases not matched to a gene: 8. This CDR3 contains 17 residues. CDR1 SQVTM and CDR2 ANQGSEA come from the germline V gene. The TCR sequence derives from a human donor with alopecia areata. This rearrangement joins TRBV29-1 to TRBJ2-5, with 9 bases matching TRBD2. The source was CD8+ T cells sorted from blood, collected at week 0. CDR3 protein: CSVEDLPSGEYQETQYF. CDR3 bases: TGCAGCGTTGAAGATCTCCCTAGCGGGGAATACCAAGAGACCCAGTACTTC.